Below, 6 T cell receptor beta chains from the same sample are listed, as sequenced in a study of identifying expanded T cells in peripheral blood. The table came from immunoSEQ multiplex PCR; TCRdb's copy has only in-frame clones and leaves some out. Among around 85,000 clones listed, around nine tenths were seen once. The sequenced material came from blood. These TCRs come from a person aged 18 to 75 in good health.

The chain recombines TRBV5-6 with TRBJ2-1; no clear D. Looked up from germline, CDR1 is SGHDT and CDR2 is YYEEEE. There are 12 residues in the CDR3. The V gene lost 1 base and the J gene lost 8 bases, with 7 bases spanning the gap. CDR3: CASSLRPDEQFF. DNA of the CDR3: TGTGCCAGCAGCTTGAGGCCGGATGAGCAGTTCTTC.

The chain has TRBV9 and TRBJ1-1; 12 bases are shared with TRBD1. This CDR3 has 16 amino acids. With V trimmed by 0 bases and J by 8 bases, 8 bases remained unmatched. Germline V gives CDR1 SGDLS, CDR2 YYNGEE. CDR3 coding DNA: TGTGCCAGCAGCGTAGTGGGACAGGGGGCTCAGGAAGAAGCTTTCTTT. This translates into CASSVVGQGAQEEAFF. Full variable domain (missing parts from reference TRBV9 and TRBJ1-1): DSGVTQTPKHLITATGQRVTLRCSPRSGDLSVYWYQQSLDQGLQFLIQYYNGEERAKGNILERFSAQQFPDLHSELNLSSLELGDSALYFCASSVVGQGAQEEAFFGQGTRLTVV.

J is TRBJ2-1 and V is TRBV27; D is unresolved. V was cut by 8 bases and J by 0 bases, with 11 bases left in between. Germline V gives CDR1 MNHEY, CDR2 SMNVEV (reference sequence). CDR3 length: 14 amino acids. DNA for the CDR3: TGTGCCAGCTCTCCACGGCCCTCCTACAATGAGCAGTTCTTC. As protein: CASSPRPSYNEQFF.

V is TRBV11-3 and J is TRBJ2-7, with D possibly TRBD1 on 5 matching bases. V lost 1 base and J 7 bases, leaving 11 bases between the germline ends. This CDR3 has 13 amino acids. Germline CDR1 is SGHNT and CDR2 is YENEEA. The CDR3 nucleotides are TGTGCCAGCAGCTTAGTAACAGGACGTGAGCAGTACTTC. As protein: CASSLVTGREQYF.

The chain is built from TRBV4-1 and TRBJ2-1; 8 nucleotides match TRBD1. Looked up from germline, CDR1 is MGHRA and CDR2 is YSYEKL. V shed 1 base and J 3 bases; nucleotides not matched to a gene: 5. The CDR3 is 16 residues long. DNA for the CDR3: TGCGCCAGCAGCCAAGGGGGGACAGGTTTCTACAATGAGCAGTTCTTC. As protein: CASSQGGTGFYNEQFF.

V usage is TRBV6-5 and J usage is TRBJ1-2; D call uncertain. CDR3 size: 13 residues. CDR1 MNHEY and CDR2 SVGAGI come from the germline V gene. Trimming pared 2 bases from V and 8 bases from J, leaving 12 bases between. The CDR3, as DNA: TGTGCCAGCAGTTACGATACAAAAGGGGGCTACACCTTC. It specifies CASSYDTKGGYTF.